Presented here are 27 T cell receptor beta chains from one specimen sequenced in a study of memory CD4+ T cells and cytomegalovirus serostatus. Clones were read by immunoSEQ multiplex PCR, and TCRdb kept only the in-frame ones, dropping some. Of fewer than 50,000 clones listed, approximately 81% are singletons. Single viable CD3+CD4+CD8-CD45RO+ cells were sorted as the memory CD4+ T cells. Sequencing was carried out using memory CD4+ T cells from blood. The receptors were gathered from an adult in good health and CMV-seronegative.

The chain employs TRBV7-2 and TRBJ2-7, with no clear D. Germline-derived CDR1 and CDR2 are SGHTA and FQGNSA. The V gene lost 5 bases and the J gene lost 3 bases, with 5 bases spanning the gap. The CDR3 length is 11 residues. CDR3 sequence: CASSPLYEQYF. The CDR3 nucleotides are TGTGCCAGCAGCCCGCTCTACGAGCAGTACTTC.

The rearrangement joins TRBV19 to TRBJ1-2; D call uncertain. Germline V CDR1 and CDR2: LNHDA, SQIVND (reference sequence). The CDR3 spans 12 residues. Trimming shortened V by 3 bases and J by 2 bases, and 4 bases separated the two germline ends. CDR3 in DNA: TGTGCCAGTAGTATTAGAAACTATGGCTACACCTTC. Amino acids: CASSIRNYGYTF.

The V call is TRBV11-1, the J call TRBJ2-7; TRBD1 matches 8 bases. CDR3 size: 15 residues. Per germline, CDR1 SGHAT and CDR2 FQDESV (reference sequence). J gave up 4 bases and V 0 bases, and 5 bases lay outside the gene matches. The CDR3, as DNA: TGTGCCAGCAGCTTAGCCGGGACAGGCAATTACGAGCAGTACTTC. Translation: CASSLAGTGNYEQYF.

This rearrangement joins TRBV5-1 to TRBJ2-7, with a weak D call TRBD1 (5 bases). Trimming took 1 base from V and 5 from J, leaving 16 bases between them. The CDR3 contains 15 residues. The germline gives CDR1 SGHRS, CDR2 YFSETQ. The CDR3 loop is CASSLKPGSPHEQYF. Written as DNA, the CDR3 is TGCGCCAGCAGCTTGAAGCCAGGGTCCCCCCACGAGCAGTACTTC. Together with reference TRBV5-1 and TRBJ2-7, the CDR3 gives the full variable domain: KAGVTQTPRYLIKTRGQQVTLSCSPISGHRSVSWYQQTPGQGLQFLFEYFSETQRNKGNFPGRFSGRQFSNSRSEMNVSTLELGDSALYLCASSLKPGSPHEQYFGPGTRLTVT.

This clone was counted a single time. The chain couples TRBV18 to TRBJ2-1, with D unresolved. V shed 2 bases and J shed 4 bases, with 6 bases lying between them. This CDR3 comprises 13 residues. The V gene's germline CDR1 is KGHSH and CDR2 LQKENI. The CDR3 DNA reads as TGTGCCAGCTCACCAAACACTTACAATGAGCAGTTCTTC. Translated, it gives CASSPNTYNEQFF.

The count of this clone is one. The J gene is TRBJ1-3, the V gene TRBV10-1, with D maybe TRBD1 (5 bases). The germline V gene encodes CDR1 WNHNN and CDR2 SYGVQD (reference sequence). CDR3 length: 14 residues. Trimming took 5 bases from V and 7 from J, leaving 15 bases between them. The CDR3 nucleotides are TGCGCCAGCAGTAAGACCGGGGCCGCGAACACCATATATTTT. This gives the protein CASSKTGAANTIYF.

The V gene is TRBV4-2, the J gene TRBJ2-5; 7 nucleotides match TRBD1. CDR1 is LGHNA, CDR2 YNFKEQ, per germline. This CDR3 region has 15 residues. Trimming took 4 bases from V and 5 from J; bases not matched to a gene: 10. The CDR3 DNA sequence: TGTGCCAGCAGCCTCGCAGGGGGAAGGCGGGAGACCCAGTACTTC. This gives the protein CASSLAGGRRETQYF.

The CDR3 nucleotides read TGTGCCAGTAGTATATCCCAGCTAACTTCCTACGAGCAGTACTTC. It translates to CASSISQLTSYEQYF. The J gene is TRBJ2-7, the V gene TRBV19; D call uncertain. V was clipped by 2 bases and J by 1 base, with 12 bases between them. Looked up from germline, CDR1 is LNHDA and CDR2 is SQIVND (reference sequence). This CDR3 is 15 amino acids long. The full variable domain, its missing parts supplied by reference TRBV19 and TRBJ2-7, is DGGITQSPKYLFRKEGQNVTLSCEQNLNHDAMYWYRQDPGQGLRLIYYSQIVNDFQKGDIAEGYSVSREKKESFPLTVTSAQKNPTAFYLCASSISQLTSYEQYFGPGTRLTVT.

V is TRBV6-6 and J is TRBJ2-3; no clear D. Germline CDR1 is MNHNY and CDR2 is SVGAGI (reference sequence). The V and J ends lost 7 bases and 2 bases respectively, with 4 bases between them. The CDR3 has 11 amino acids. CDR3 in amino acids: CASTNTDTQYF. CDR3 nucleotide sequence: TGTGCCAGCACGAACACAGATACGCAGTATTTT.

The chain recombines TRBV12-5 with TRBJ1-2; D gene unclear. The CDR3 totals 13 residues. V lost 2 bases to trimming and J lost 2 bases, with 6 bases between them. CDR1 LGHNT and CDR2 FRNRAP come from the germline V gene. The CDR3 sequence is CASGLISNYGYTF. The CDR3 region has the DNA TGTGCTAGTGGTTTGATAAGCAACTATGGCTACACCTTC.

This rearrangement joins TRBV10-3 to TRBJ1-3, with 9 nucleotides matching TRBD1. The ends lost 3 bases at V and 3 bases at J; junction bases unmatched: 9. The germline CDR1 and CDR2 sequences are ENHRY and SYGVKD. This CDR3 spans 17 amino acids. The CDR3 here is CAISDFVDRGGGNTIYF. DNA for the CDR3: TGTGCCATCAGTGATTTTGTGGACAGGGGAGGTGGAAACACCATATATTTT.

The genes are TRBV15 and TRBJ1-5; tentatively, D is TRBD1 (6 bases). The CDR3 contains 13 residues. The V end was cut by 5 bases, the J end by 5 bases, with 10 bases between. CDR1 and CDR2 from the germline V gene are LNHNV and YYDKDF (reference sequence). For the CDR3, the DNA is TGTGCCACCAGCGAGGGGGGGGATCAGCCCCAGCATTTT. Translated: CATSEGGDQPQHF.

The genes are TRBV4-1 and TRBJ2-1; tentatively, D is TRBD1 or TRBD2 (5 bases each). The ends were cut back, 1 base at V and 8 bases at J, with 18 bases in the middle. Germline V gene sequence: CDR1 MGHRA, CDR2 YSYEKL. The CDR3 length is 16 residues. As DNA, the CDR3 is TGCGCCAGCAGCCAAGGGGGGTCGGTGGGCTCGGATGAGCAGTTCTTC. Translated, it gives CASSQGGSVGSDEQFF.

The rearrangement joins TRBV11-3 to TRBJ2-6; tentatively, D is TRBD2 (6 bases). V lost 5 bases, J lost 1 base, and 9 bases lay in between. The germline V gene encodes CDR1 SGHNT and CDR2 YENEEA. CDR3 length: 15 residues. The chain's CDR3 is CASSIGLSGANVLTF. CDR3 sequence (DNA): TGTGCCAGCAGCATAGGACTATCTGGGGCCAACGTCCTGACTTTC.

The table lists this clone with a few counts. This chain links TRBV7-2 with TRBJ2-3, with D possibly TRBD1 on 5 matching bases. Trimming pared 5 bases from V and 0 bases from J, leaving 15 bases between. Per germline, CDR1 SGHTA and CDR2 FQGNSA. The CDR3 is made up of 16 amino acids. CDR3 sequence reads: CASSPQGFLSTDTQYF. The CDR3 region has the DNA TGTGCCAGCAGCCCGCAGGGCTTCCTGAGCACAGATACGCAGTATTTT.

The gene calls are TRBV5-4 and TRBJ1-2, with a weak D call TRBD1 (6 bases). Deletions cut 4 bases from V and 2 bases from J, with 21 bases between. Germline V gene lookup returns CDR1 SGHNT and CDR2 YYREEE (reference sequence). The CDR3 is 17 residues long. CDR3 protein: CASSLLPGGRMNYGYTF. CDR3 bases: TGTGCCAGCAGCCTCCTCCCGGGGGGGCGTATGAACTATGGCTACACCTTC.

This rearrangement joins TRBV7-2 to TRBJ1-3; TRBD1 agrees at 7 bases. Germline CDR1 is SGHTA and CDR2 is FQGNSA. CDR3 length: 17 residues. Losses at the gene ends were 4 bases for V and 0 bases for J; bases not matched to a gene: 9. The CDR3 DNA reads TGTGCCAGCAGCTACCGGGACAGTCCTCACTCTGGAAACACCATATATTTT. The encoded protein is CASSYRDSPHSGNTIYF.

The chain couples TRBV7-6 to TRBJ1-1; tentatively, D is TRBD1 (5 bases). The germline CDR1 and CDR2 sequences are SGHVS and FNYEAQ. Deletions cut 5 bases from V and 5 bases from J, with 12 bases between. This CDR3 comprises 13 residues. The CDR3 loop is CASSLTGKTEAFF. The CDR3 DNA reads as TGTGCCAGCAGCCTAACAGGAAAAACTGAAGCTTTCTTT.

As DNA, the CDR3 is TGTGCCAGCAGTGAGTCCGTAGCGGGCTACGAGCAGTACTTC. Protein product: CASSESVAGYEQYF. The rearrangement joins TRBV2 to TRBJ2-7; 7 bases are a match to TRBD2. The germline CDR1 and CDR2 sequences are SNHLY and FYNNEI. The CDR3 runs to 14 residues. With V trimmed by 3 bases and J by 3 bases, 5 bases remained unmatched.

This clone was seen more than once but under ten times. The gene calls are TRBV4-2 and TRBJ1-1, with 8 positions matching TRBD1. CDR3 length: 15 amino acids. Germline CDR1 is LGHNA and CDR2 is YNFKEQ. Germline trimming cut 1 base from V and 0 bases from J; bases unmatched to any gene: 1. CDR3 protein: CASSQGDRLNTEAFF. CDR3 bases: TGTGCCAGCAGCCAAGGGGACAGGTTGAACACTGAAGCTTTCTTT.

The V gene is TRBV7-2, the J gene TRBJ1-2; 9 bases map to TRBD1. The trim removed 4 bases at V and 8 bases at J, leaving 5 bases unmatched. Germline V lookup: CDR1 SGHTA, CDR2 FQGNSA. CDR3 length equals 13 residues. The CDR3 region is CASSSGQGGGYTF. The CDR3 nucleotides are TGTGCCAGCAGCTCGGGACAGGGCGGGGGCTACACCTTC.

V and J are TRBV10-3 and TRBJ2-3; D is perhaps TRBD1 (5 bases). Germline V gives CDR1 ENHRY, CDR2 SYGVKD. V was trimmed by 10 bases and J by 6 bases, leaving 14 bases between them. CDR3 length: 12 residues. As DNA, the CDR3 is TGTGCCAGCCGACAGCCTGGGGATACGCAGTATTTT. This codes for CASRQPGDTQYF.

This rearrangement joins TRBV9 to TRBJ1-2; D might be TRBD1 (6 bases). Trimming left V 4 bases short and J 4 bases short, with 17 bases between. Germline CDR1 and CDR2: SGDLS and YYNGEE. The CDR3 runs to 15 residues. CDR3 residues: CASSPTARGGYGYTF. As DNA, the CDR3 is TGTGCCAGCAGCCCTACGGCCAGGGGTGGCTATGGCTACACCTTC. The full variable domain, rest sourced from reference TRBV9 and TRBJ1-2, is DSGVTQTPKHLITATGQRVTLRCSPRSGDLSVYWYQQSLDQGLQFLIQYYNGEERAKGNILERFSAQQFPDLHSELNLSSLELGDSALYFCASSPTARGGYGYTFGSGTRLTVV.

The CDR3 coding sequence is TGCAGTGCTAGACGTGCGAACGAGCAGTACTTC. This translates into CSARRANEQYF. This chain links TRBV20-1 with TRBJ2-7; D is undetermined. V lost 2 bases and J lost 5, with 7 bases in between. The CDR3 is 11 residues long. The germline gives CDR1 DFQATT, CDR2 SNEGSKA (reference sequence).

This rearrangement joins TRBV2 to TRBJ2-2; D is perhaps TRBD1 or TRBD2 (5 bases each). The germline gives CDR1 SNHLY, CDR2 FYNNEI. The V and J ends lost 6 bases and 6 bases respectively, with 14 bases between them. The CDR3 sequence is 14 residues long. The CDR3 nucleotides read TGTGCCAGCAGCGGGGCCCGGGGATCCGGGGAGCTGTTTTTT. Residues: CASSGARGSGELFF.

This sequence joins TRBV7-2 and TRBJ2-1; TRBD2 might be the D (5 bases). Germline CDR1 SGHTA, CDR2 FQGNSA. CDR3 length: 15 amino acids. V was shortened by 5 bases and J by 6 bases, with 17 bases between the two germline ends. CDR3 coding DNA: TGTGCCAGCAGCCCCCCCCAGCGGAGGACCAATGAGCAGTTCTTC. It yields the protein CASSPPQRRTNEQFF.

The chain has TRBV29-1 and TRBJ2-2; tentative D call: TRBD2 (5 bases). CDR1 and CDR2 (germline): SQVTM, ANQGSEA. The CDR3 extends over 15 amino acids. Trimming pared 0 bases from V and 3 bases from J, leaving 11 bases between. The CDR3 sequence is CSVEDRRKDTGELFF. In DNA form, the CDR3 reads TGCAGCGTTGAAGACAGGAGGAAAGACACCGGGGAGCTGTTTTTT.